This entry lists 23 T cell receptor beta chains sequenced from one sample in a study of blood T cells in healthy people across ages. The authors ran a second PCR of about 7 to 11 cycles using a sample-barcoded 5' primer and a J-beta primer mix. One entry per CDR3 protein results from TCRdb running MiXCR on the 5' RACE reads. The table lists some 690,000 distinct CDR3 sequences, 20% to 25% of them singletons. The sample was blood. These TCRs come from a man aged 65 to 79 in good health.

There are a few counts of this clonotype. The chain employs TRBV5-5 and TRBJ1-4, with D hard to call. The CDR3 spans 15 residues. V lost 0 bases and J 5 bases, leaving 11 bases between the germline ends. Germline loops: CDR1 SGHKS, CDR2 YYEKEE (reference sequence). CDR3 protein: CASSLGPISNEKLFF. CDR3 DNA: TGTGCCAGCAGCTTGGGCCCAATCTCCAATGAAAAACTGTTTTTT.

This clonotype was recorded at least ten times. V usage is TRBV18 and J usage is TRBJ1-5; D gene uncertain. The CDR3 totals 14 residues. The germline V gene encodes CDR1 KGHSH and CDR2 LQKENI. Trimming cost V 2 bases and J 4 bases, with 9 bases left between them. This CDR3 reads CASSPSGPNQPQHF. CDR3 in DNA: TGTGCCAGCTCACCATCCGGGCCAAATCAGCCCCAGCATTTT.

This clonotype turned up a few times. The rearrangement uses TRBV7-2 and TRBJ2-3; perhaps TRBD2 as D (5 bases). Trimming left V 3 bases short and J 3 bases short, with 19 bases between. This CDR3 has 17 amino acids. The germline V gene has CDR1 SGHTA and CDR2 FQGNSA. CDR3 sequence reads: CASSLRRSSGGTDTQYF. The CDR3 DNA follows: TGTGCCAGCAGCTTGAGGAGATCGAGCGGCGGTACAGATACGCAGTATTTT.

Turning to this clonotype: A much larger clone differs by one base, so this may be a read error. This sequence joins TRBV28 and TRBJ2-1; TRBD1 agrees at 7 bases. This CDR3 is built from 15 residues. Germline V gene lookup returns CDR1 MDHEN and CDR2 SYDVKM. CDR3: CTSTATGHSYNEQFF. The CDR3 DNA follows: TGTACCAGCACCGCGACAGGGCACTCCTACAATGAGCAGTTCTTC.

This chain joins TRBV6-5 and TRBJ2-6; tentative D call: TRBD1 (6 bases). Trimming took 6 bases from V and 10 from J, leaving 16 bases between them. The germline V gene has CDR1 MNHEY and CDR2 SVGAGI. This CDR3 has 14 residues. The CDR3 DNA is TGTGCCAGCAGACCACAGGGATCTAGAAACGTCCTGACTTTC. It codes for CASRPQGSRNVLTF.

This clonotype was seen a handful of times. The rearrangement links TRBV11-3 to TRBJ2-1, with 8 nucleotides matching TRBD2. The CDR3 has 14 residues. The J segment lost 6 bases and the V segment lost 8 bases, leaving 9 bases of the junction unmatched. Germline V gene sequence: CDR1 SGHNT, CDR2 YENEEA. The chain's CDR3 is CASGKSGGTNEQFF. CDR3 DNA sequence: TGTGCCAGCGGAAAAAGCGGGGGCACCAATGAGCAGTTCTTC.

This clonotype was observed a few times. The V call is TRBV28, the J call TRBJ1-2, with a tentative D call TRBD1 (6 bases). In germline, CDR1 is MDHEN, CDR2 SYDVKM. The V and J ends lost 5 bases and 4 bases respectively, with 14 bases between them. The CDR3 has 14 amino acids. CDR3 amino acids: CASSAGDTVYGYTF. The CDR3 DNA is TGTGCCAGCAGTGCAGGGGACACAGTCTATGGCTACACCTTC.

This clonotype showed up many times. The V and J genes are TRBV20-1 and TRBJ1-1; D unclear. V was cut by 5 bases and J by 1 base, with 5 bases left in between. Germline V gene lookup returns CDR1 DFQATT and CDR2 SNEGSKA (reference sequence). The CDR3 covers 11 residues. The CDR3, as DNA: TGCAGTGCTTCCAGGAACACTGAAGCTTTCTTT. This encodes CSASRNTEAFF.

The chain couples TRBV12-3 or TRBV12-4 to TRBJ2-4; D is ambiguous. The CDR3 length is 15 residues. V dropped 3 bases and J dropped 0 bases, with 9 bases sitting between them. The CDR3 region is CASSLARLAKNIQYF. In DNA, the CDR3 is TGTGCCAGCAGTTTGGCCAGACTAGCCAAAAACATTCAGTACTTC.

This clonotype has at least ten counts. The chain links TRBV11-3 to TRBJ2-1, with 7 positions matching TRBD2. In germline, CDR1 is SGHNT, CDR2 YENEEA. The CDR3 runs to 14 residues. Unmatched junction bases numbered 4, after V lost 0 bases and J lost 8 bases. The CDR3 region is CASSLDQRGHEQFF. In DNA, the CDR3 is TGTGCCAGCAGCTTAGATCAGCGGGGCCATGAGCAGTTCTTC. Full variable domain (remainder filled in from reference TRBV11-3 and TRBJ2-1): EAGVVQSPRYKIIEKKQPVAFWCNPISGHNTLYWYLQNLGQGPELLIRYENEEAVDDSQLPKDRFSAERLKGVDSTLKIQPAELGDSAVYLCASSLDQRGHEQFFGPGTRLTVL.

This chain links TRBV3-1 with TRBJ2-5; TRBD2 matches 7 bases. The CDR3 loop spans 12 amino acids. CDR1 is LGHDT, CDR2 YNNKEL, per germline (reference sequence). V lost 2 bases, J lost 11 bases, and 5 bases stayed unmatched. This chain's CDR3 is CASSQPVGGQYF. The CDR3 region has the DNA TGTGCCAGCAGCCAACCCGTCGGGGGGCAGTACTTC.

The chain carries TRBV6-1 and TRBJ2-3; 8 bases line up with TRBD2. With V trimmed by 0 bases and J by 2 bases, 4 bases remained unmatched. Germline values: CDR1 MNHNS, CDR2 SASEGT. This CDR3 comprises 16 residues. Here the CDR3 DNA reads TGTGCCAGCAGTGAAGCCGTAGCGGGGCCCACAGATACGCAGTATTTT. This encodes CASSEAVAGPTDTQYF.

V and J are TRBV6-2 or TRBV6-3 and TRBJ2-3; the match to TRBD1 covers 8 bases. The germline gives CDR1 MNHEY, CDR2 SVGEGT. J was trimmed by 3 bases and V by 7 bases; bases with no gene match: 12. The length of the CDR3 is 16 residues. The CDR3 DNA sequence: TGTGCCAGCACACCACCTGGGACAGGTCAAACAGATACGCAGTATTTT. Translation: CASTPPGTGQTDTQYF.

The genes are TRBV6-6 and TRBJ2-7; D is ambiguous. Germline V lookup: CDR1 MNHNY, CDR2 SVGAGI (reference sequence). The ends were cut back, 4 bases at V and 2 bases at J, with 9 bases in the middle. CDR3 size: 13 residues. In DNA, the CDR3 is TGTGCCAGCAGTTCTTCCAGCACCTACGAGCAGTACGTC. Its protein is CASSSSSTYEQYV.

V is TRBV10-3 and J is TRBJ2-7; D not resolved. The CDR3 runs 11 residues. V gave up 2 bases and J gave up 3 bases, with 2 bases separating them. CDR1 ENHRY and CDR2 SYGVKD come from the germline V gene. Written as DNA, the CDR3 is TGTGCCATCAGTGAGGGCTACGAGCAGTACGTC. As protein: CAISEGYEQYV.

This clonotype was counted only a few times. The J gene is TRBJ2-1, the V gene TRBV24-1; 7 nucleotides line up with TRBD2. This CDR3 is 15 amino acids long. Germline CDR1 and CDR2: KGHDR and SFDVKD. After removal of 4 bases from V and 0 bases from J, the junction contained 2 bases not matched to a gene. DNA for the CDR3: TGTGCCACCAGTGACGGCGGGAGCTCCTACAATGAGCAGTTCTTC. Its protein product is CATSDGGSSYNEQFF.

The chain is built from TRBV7-2 and TRBJ2-3, with D hard to call. The CDR3 runs to 15 residues. The ends were cut back, 3 bases at V and 6 bases at J, with 16 bases in the middle. Germline V CDR1 and CDR2: SGHTA, FQGNSA. CDR3 in DNA: TGTGCCAGCAGCTTCCGGGCGGTCCTAACGGATACGCAGTATTTT. It yields the protein CASSFRAVLTDTQYF.

This clonotype was picked up a small number of times. The chain employs TRBV7-2 and TRBJ1-6; D not resolved. CDR1 is SGHTA and CDR2 is FQGNSA in the germline V gene. V was pared by 5 bases and J by 11 bases, with 10 bases between. The CDR3 is made up of 12 amino acids. The DNA of the CDR3 is TGTGCCAGCAGCCGTAGCAATACACCCCTCCACTTT. It is translated as CASSRSNTPLHF.

The chain has TRBV5-1 and TRBJ1-4, with D possibly TRBD1 on 5 matching bases. V gave up 0 bases and J gave up 5 bases, with 11 bases separating them. Germline lookup yields CDR1 SGHRS and CDR2 YFSETQ. The CDR3 spans 15 residues. CDR3 amino acids: CASSLARQQNEKLFF. Written as DNA, the CDR3 is TGCGCCAGCAGCTTGGCGCGACAGCAGAATGAAAAACTGTTTTTT.

The genes are TRBV7-3 and TRBJ2-2; 7 positions match TRBD2. The germline CDR1 and CDR2 sequences are SGHTA and FQGTGA. With 1 base clipped from V and 1 base from J, the junction kept 3 bases outside the gene matches. The CDR3 is 16 residues long. The CDR3 here is CASSLRSSGNTGELFF. CDR3 sequence (DNA): TGTGCCAGCAGCTTAAGGTCTAGCGGGAACACCGGGGAGCTGTTTTTT.

This sequence joins TRBV28 and TRBJ1-5, with D tentatively TRBD1 (6 bases). Trimming removed 6 bases at V and 3 bases at J, with 15 bases between. The CDR3 covers 15 residues. Germline CDR1 and CDR2: MDHEN and SYDVKM. The CDR3 region has the DNA TGTGCCAGCAGCTTCCTCACAGGGAACAATCAGCCCCAGCATTTT. This translates into CASSFLTGNNQPQHF.

The V gene is TRBV7-3, the J gene TRBJ1-1, with D possibly TRBD1 on 6 matching bases. There are 13 residues in the CDR3. V lost 6 bases and J 2 bases, leaving 10 bases between the germline ends. Germline values: CDR1 SGHTA, CDR2 FQGTGA. In DNA form, the CDR3 reads TGTGCCAGCAGTGGGGGGGCTAACACTGAAGCTTTCTTT. Translated, it gives CASSGGANTEAFF.

This chain joins TRBV12-3 or TRBV12-4 and TRBJ1-1, with TRBD1 matching 9 bases. V was pared by 5 bases and J by 11 bases, with 12 bases of the junction left unmatched. This CDR3 region has 14 residues. CDR3 amino acids: CASSRTGTGLFAFF. The CDR3 DNA is TGTGCCAGCAGTCGTACCGGGACAGGGCTTTTCGCTTTCTTT.